This is a list of T cell receptor beta chains from one sample in a study of T cell changes during pregnancy in multiple sclerosis. Only in-frame clones appear in the TCRdb table, and some are missing; sequencing was by immunoSEQ multiplex PCR. The sample contains approximately 51,000 clones, 85% to 95% of which appear only once. This specimen was CD4+ T cells from peripheral blood mononuclear cells, taken in the second trimester of pregnancy. These receptors came from a female donor with multiple sclerosis, enrolled in a pregnancy study. The CDR3 runs from the conserved cysteine through the conserved F or W. Each record gives: CDR3 length, J gene, D gene, clone size, V gene, CDR3 DNA, CDR3 protein. D genes are given only for firm matches. Rows may omit the clone size; those that give it use once, few, many or a size class.

cdr3_length: 16
j_call: TRBJ2-7
d_call: TRBD2
clone_size: -
v_call: TRBV5-1
cdr3_nt: TGCGCCAGCAGCTTGGGGGCCCGCCGGGGGGGAGGCGAGCAGTACTTC
cdr3_aa: CASSLGARRGGGEQYF

cdr3_length: 18
j_call: TRBJ2-6
d_call: TRBD1
clone_size: -
v_call: TRBV10-3
cdr3_nt: TGTGCCATCAGGGCCGGGACAGGGGGCCTCTCTGGGGCCAACGTCCTGACTTTC
cdr3_aa: CAIRAGTGGLSGANVLTF

cdr3_length: 12
j_call: TRBJ2-3
d_call: TRBD2
clone_size: once
v_call: TRBV7-2
cdr3_nt: TGTGCCAGCAGCTCTACGGGGGGAACGCAGTATTTT
cdr3_aa: CASSSTGGTQYF

cdr3_length: 12
j_call: TRBJ1-4
d_call: TRBD1
clone_size: -
v_call: TRBV7-2
cdr3_nt: TGTGCCAGCAGCCATTCAGGGGGAAAACTGTTTTTT
cdr3_aa: CASSHSGGKLFF

cdr3_length: 14
j_call: TRBJ1-2
d_call: -
clone_size: -
v_call: TRBV29-1
cdr3_nt: TGCAGCGTTGGGGCAGGGTACGCTAACTATGGCTACACCTTC
cdr3_aa: CSVGAGYANYGYTF

cdr3_length: 12
j_call: TRBJ2-3
d_call: -
clone_size: -
v_call: TRBV4-2
cdr3_nt: TGTGCCAGCAGCCAGACAACTGATACGCAGTATTTT
cdr3_aa: CASSQTTDTQYF

cdr3_length: 15
j_call: TRBJ2-1
d_call: TRBD2
clone_size: -
v_call: TRBV9
cdr3_nt: TGTGCCAGCAGTAAAGCGGGGGAGGTACTGAATGAGCAGTTCTTC
cdr3_aa: CASSKAGEVLNEQFF

cdr3_length: 16
j_call: TRBJ1-5
d_call: -
clone_size: -
v_call: TRBV2
cdr3_nt: TGTGCCAGCAGTGAAGGGGGGCGGCGACTTAATCAGCCCCAGCATTTT
cdr3_aa: CASSEGGRRLNQPQHF

cdr3_length: 13
j_call: TRBJ2-3
d_call: -
clone_size: -
v_call: TRBV29-1
cdr3_nt: TGCAGCGGACGGGACTCGAACACAGATACGCAGTATTTT
cdr3_aa: CSGRDSNTDTQYF

cdr3_length: 16
j_call: TRBJ1-6
d_call: TRBD1
clone_size: -
v_call: TRBV7-2
cdr3_nt: TGTGCCAGCAGCAACACAGGGGGCTCCTATAATTCACCCCTCCACTTT
cdr3_aa: CASSNTGGSYNSPLHF

cdr3_length: 19
j_call: TRBJ2-1
d_call: TRBD2
clone_size: -
v_call: TRBV6-1
cdr3_nt: TGTGCCAGCAGTGGAGTGGGGGGGAGCGGGGGATCGTCCTACAATGAGCAGTTCTTC
cdr3_aa: CASSGVGGSGGSSYNEQFF

cdr3_length: 15
j_call: TRBJ1-2
d_call: -
clone_size: -
v_call: TRBV4-3
cdr3_nt: TGCGCCAGCAGCCAAGCTCGATCAGAGGCCTATGGCTACACCTTC
cdr3_aa: CASSQARSEAYGYTF

cdr3_length: 17
j_call: TRBJ1-6
d_call: TRBD1
clone_size: -
v_call: TRBV2
cdr3_nt: TGTGCCAGCAGCCTAACAGGGGGCATGGGCTATAATTCACCCCTCCACTTT
cdr3_aa: CASSLTGGMGYNSPLHF

cdr3_length: 12
j_call: TRBJ2-2
d_call: -
clone_size: once
v_call: TRBV4-1
cdr3_nt: TGCGCCAGCCGTACTCCGAGCGGGGAGCTGTTTTTT
cdr3_aa: CASRTPSGELFF

cdr3_length: 14
j_call: TRBJ2-2
d_call: -
clone_size: -
v_call: TRBV6-4
cdr3_nt: TGTGCCAGCAGTGACCGGCAGGCCACCGGGGAGCTGTTTTTT
cdr3_aa: CASSDRQATGELFF

cdr3_length: 15
j_call: TRBJ1-5
d_call: TRBD1
clone_size: -
v_call: TRBV4-3
cdr3_nt: TGCGCCAGCAGCCCGGGACAGGGAGGAGCTCAGCCCCAGCATTTT
cdr3_aa: CASSPGQGGAQPQHF

cdr3_length: 15
j_call: TRBJ1-2
d_call: -
clone_size: -
v_call: TRBV4-3
cdr3_nt: TGCGCCAGCAGCCACCTGGGGGGGGCTAACTATGGCTACACCTTC
cdr3_aa: CASSHLGGANYGYTF

cdr3_length: 15
j_call: TRBJ2-7
d_call: TRBD1
clone_size: once
v_call: TRBV7-2
cdr3_nt: TGTGCCAGCAGGGTTGACAGGGTCAACTCCTACGAGCAGTACTTC
cdr3_aa: CASRVDRVNSYEQYF

cdr3_length: 14
j_call: TRBJ1-1
d_call: -
clone_size: -
v_call: TRBV7-2
cdr3_nt: TGTGCCAGCAGCCCCCGCCGGGTGGGCACTGAAGCTTTCTTT
cdr3_aa: CASSPRRVGTEAFF

cdr3_length: 14
j_call: TRBJ1-3
d_call: -
clone_size: -
v_call: TRBV29-1
cdr3_nt: TGCAGCGTTGCCTCACGGGTCGCGGGGGACACCATATATTTT
cdr3_aa: CSVASRVAGDTIYF

cdr3_length: 13
j_call: TRBJ1-1
d_call: -
clone_size: once
v_call: TRBV7-3
cdr3_nt: TGTGCCAGCAGCTTATCGGGAGATACTGAAGCTTTCTTT
cdr3_aa: CASSLSGDTEAFF

cdr3_length: 16
j_call: TRBJ2-2
d_call: -
clone_size: -
v_call: TRBV10-2
cdr3_nt: TGCGCCAGCAGTGAGTTAAGACTATCTTACACCGGGGAGCTGTTTTTT
cdr3_aa: CASSELRLSYTGELFF

cdr3_length: 15
j_call: TRBJ2-2
d_call: TRBD1
clone_size: -
v_call: TRBV7-3
cdr3_nt: TGTGCCAGCAGCTTGGACAGGGCGAACACCGGGGAGCTGTTTTTT
cdr3_aa: CASSLDRANTGELFF

cdr3_length: 17
j_call: TRBJ1-1
d_call: TRBD1
clone_size: -
v_call: TRBV25-1
cdr3_nt: TGTGCCAGCAGTGAAGGTAAAACCGGGACAGGGAACACTGAAGCTTTCTTT
cdr3_aa: CASSEGKTGTGNTEAFF

cdr3_length: 14
j_call: TRBJ1-5
d_call: -
clone_size: -
v_call: TRBV27
cdr3_nt: TGTGCCAGCAGTTCAGGACTTAGCAATCAGCCCCAGCATTTT
cdr3_aa: CASSSGLSNQPQHF

cdr3_length: 13
j_call: TRBJ1-2
d_call: -
clone_size: -
v_call: TRBV6-5
cdr3_nt: TGTGCCAGCACCCATGGGGCAGCTTATGGCTACACCTTC
cdr3_aa: CASTHGAAYGYTF

cdr3_length: 18
j_call: TRBJ2-1
d_call: -
clone_size: -
v_call: TRBV5-1
cdr3_nt: TGCGCCTCCCAGGGCGACCGATTAGTATCGTGGTTGAACAATGAGCAGTTCTTC
cdr3_aa: CASQGDRLVSWLNNEQFF

cdr3_length: 15
j_call: TRBJ2-7
d_call: TRBD1
clone_size: -
v_call: TRBV9
cdr3_nt: TGTGCCAGCAGCGCCGGGACAGGGGGATCCTACGAGCAGTACTTC
cdr3_aa: CASSAGTGGSYEQYF

cdr3_length: 16
j_call: TRBJ2-2
d_call: TRBD2
clone_size: -
v_call: TRBV7-8
cdr3_nt: TGTGCCAGCAGCTTCCCAGCGGGGGAAAACACCGGGGAGCTGTTTTTT
cdr3_aa: CASSFPAGENTGELFF

cdr3_length: 13
j_call: TRBJ2-4
d_call: -
clone_size: -
v_call: TRBV7-6
cdr3_nt: TGTGCCAGCAGCCAGAACGCCAAAAACATTCAGTACTTC
cdr3_aa: CASSQNAKNIQYF

cdr3_length: 15
j_call: TRBJ1-3
d_call: TRBD1
clone_size: -
v_call: TRBV5-1
cdr3_nt: TGCGCCAGCAGTTGGACAGGGGGCGCTGGAAACACCATATATTTT
cdr3_aa: CASSWTGGAGNTIYF

cdr3_length: 16
j_call: TRBJ2-2
d_call: -
clone_size: -
v_call: TRBV4-2
cdr3_nt: TGTGCCAGCAGCCACGGCAGGGCGGTGAACACCGGGGAGCTGTTTTTT
cdr3_aa: CASSHGRAVNTGELFF

cdr3_length: 16
j_call: TRBJ1-2
d_call: TRBD1
clone_size: -
v_call: TRBV11-2
cdr3_nt: TGTGCCAGCAGCTTAGACAACAGGGGGCGCATAGATGGCTACACCTTC
cdr3_aa: CASSLDNRGRIDGYTF

cdr3_length: 16
j_call: TRBJ2-5
d_call: -
clone_size: -
v_call: TRBV9
cdr3_nt: TGTGCCAGCAGCGTAGCCCTAGCCGGGGGTTTGGAGACCCAGTACTTC
cdr3_aa: CASSVALAGGLETQYF

cdr3_length: 14
j_call: TRBJ2-6
d_call: -
clone_size: -
v_call: TRBV28
cdr3_nt: TGTGCCAGCCAAGAAGGGACAATCTCCAACGTCCTGACTTTC
cdr3_aa: CASQEGTISNVLTF

cdr3_length: 13
j_call: TRBJ1-2
d_call: -
clone_size: -
v_call: TRBV6-5
cdr3_nt: TGTGCCAGCGGTCTAGGTCCTCCCCATGGCTACACCTTC
cdr3_aa: CASGLGPPHGYTF

cdr3_length: 14
j_call: TRBJ1-2
d_call: -
clone_size: once
v_call: TRBV11-2
cdr3_nt: TGTGCCAGCAGCTCAATTCTGGGGGGGGGTGGCTACACCTTC
cdr3_aa: CASSSILGGGGYTF

cdr3_length: 14
j_call: TRBJ1-1
d_call: TRBD1
clone_size: few
v_call: TRBV9
cdr3_nt: TGTGCCAGCAGCCCACGGACAGGGAGGGAGGAAGCTTTCTTT
cdr3_aa: CASSPRTGREEAFF

cdr3_length: 16
j_call: TRBJ1-2
d_call: TRBD1
clone_size: -
v_call: TRBV12-5
cdr3_nt: TGTGCTAGTGGTGCCGGATCCAGGGGGCCGAGCTATGGCTACACCTTC
cdr3_aa: CASGAGSRGPSYGYTF

cdr3_length: 15
j_call: TRBJ2-1
d_call: TRBD2
clone_size: -
v_call: TRBV9
cdr3_nt: TGTGCCAGCAGTGCACTAGCGGGGGGGCCAAGTGAGCAGTTCTTC
cdr3_aa: CASSALAGGPSEQFF

cdr3_length: 14
j_call: TRBJ1-4
d_call: -
clone_size: -
v_call: TRBV6-5
cdr3_nt: TGTGCCAGCAGTTACTCGTGGGCAGATGAAAAACTGTTTTTT
cdr3_aa: CASSYSWADEKLFF

cdr3_length: 12
j_call: TRBJ1-1
d_call: -
clone_size: -
v_call: TRBV27
cdr3_nt: TGTGCCAGCATGAGTAGGAACACTGAAGCTTTCTTT
cdr3_aa: CASMSRNTEAFF

cdr3_length: 15
j_call: TRBJ2-5
d_call: -
clone_size: once
v_call: TRBV9
cdr3_nt: TGTGCCAGCAGCGTGAACCCTCAGGGCCAAGAGACCCAGTACTTC
cdr3_aa: CASSVNPQGQETQYF

cdr3_length: 14
j_call: TRBJ2-4
d_call: -
clone_size: -
v_call: TRBV23-1
cdr3_nt: TGCGCCAGCAGTCAATGGGGCGGCAAAAACATTCAGTACTTC
cdr3_aa: CASSQWGGKNIQYF

cdr3_length: 17
j_call: TRBJ1-6
d_call: TRBD1
clone_size: -
v_call: TRBV2
cdr3_nt: TGTGCCAGCAGAGGGTCCCTGGGGGGGACAGGTGCATCACCCCTCCACTTT
cdr3_aa: CASRGSLGGTGASPLHF

cdr3_length: 16
j_call: TRBJ1-2
d_call: TRBD1
clone_size: -
v_call: TRBV5-8
cdr3_nt: TGTGCCATTTTCCTCCGGACAGGGGCCCTTGGCTATGGCTACACCTTC
cdr3_aa: CAIFLRTGALGYGYTF

cdr3_length: 15
j_call: TRBJ1-4
d_call: -
clone_size: -
v_call: TRBV30
cdr3_nt: TGTGCCTGGACGTGGACACAGAGCCTAGGAGAAAAACTGTTTTTT
cdr3_aa: CAWTWTQSLGEKLFF